This T cell receptor (beta chain) was captured in a study of blood T cells in healthy people across ages. For the study at large: For every two T cells, template switching captured about one barcoded beta molecule.

This clonotype was recorded at least ten times. The CDR3 extends over 17 amino acids. V was clipped by 3 bases and J by 2 bases; unmatched bases: 10. In germline, CDR1 is SGHRS, CDR2 YFSETQ. The second PCR ran roughly 6 to 11 cycles with a sample-barcoded 5' primer and J-beta primers. TCRdb passed the 5' RACE reads through MiXCR, listing each CDR3 protein once. The sample has 850,000 to 950,000 distinct CDR3 sequences, 29% seen once. Each sample yielded at least 6 million isolated PBMCs. Sequencing was performed on blood. The chain recombines TRBV5-1 with TRBJ2-3, with TRBD2 matching over 9 bases. This clonotype originated in an elderly woman in good health. The CDR3 DNA follows: TGCGCCAGCAGCTCAAGAAATAGCGGGGGCCTCACAGATACGCAGTATTTT. Its protein is CASSSRNSGGLTDTQYF.